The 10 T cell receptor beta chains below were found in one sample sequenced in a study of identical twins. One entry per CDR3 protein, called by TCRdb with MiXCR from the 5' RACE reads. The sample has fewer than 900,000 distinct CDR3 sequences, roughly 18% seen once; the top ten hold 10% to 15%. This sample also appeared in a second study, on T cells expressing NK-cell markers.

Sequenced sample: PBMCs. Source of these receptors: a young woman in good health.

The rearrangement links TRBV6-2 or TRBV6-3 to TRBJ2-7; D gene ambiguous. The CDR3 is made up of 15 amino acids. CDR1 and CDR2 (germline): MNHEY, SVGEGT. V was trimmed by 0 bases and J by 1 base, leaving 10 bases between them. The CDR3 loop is CASSYSRWPSYEQYF. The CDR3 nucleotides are TGTGCCAGCAGTTACTCGAGGTGGCCATCCTACGAGCAGTACTTC.

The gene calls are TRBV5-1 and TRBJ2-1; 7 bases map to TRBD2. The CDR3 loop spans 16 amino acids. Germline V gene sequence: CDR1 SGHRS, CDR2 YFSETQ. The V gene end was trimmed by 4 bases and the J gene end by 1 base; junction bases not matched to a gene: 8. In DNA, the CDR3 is TGCGCCAGCAGCCCCTCGACTAGCAGGTCCTACAATGAGCAGTTCTTC. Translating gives CASSPSTSRSYNEQFF. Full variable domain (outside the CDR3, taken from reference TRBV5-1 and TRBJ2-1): KAGVTQTPRYLIKTRGQQVTLSCSPISGHRSVSWYQQTPGQGLQFLFEYFSETQRNKGNFPGRFSGRQFSNSRSEMNVSTLELGDSALYLCASSPSTSRSYNEQFFGPGTRLTVL.

CDR3 in DNA: TGCAGCGTTGATGGGGGAGGCACAGATACGCAGTATTTT. Translation: CSVDGGGTDTQYF. The chain uses TRBV29-1 and TRBJ2-3, with D perhaps being TRBD1 or TRBD2 (5 bases each). Germline loops: CDR1 SQVTM, CDR2 ANQGSEA. The V gene lost 3 bases and the J gene lost 1 base, with 8 bases spanning the gap. The CDR3 totals 13 residues.

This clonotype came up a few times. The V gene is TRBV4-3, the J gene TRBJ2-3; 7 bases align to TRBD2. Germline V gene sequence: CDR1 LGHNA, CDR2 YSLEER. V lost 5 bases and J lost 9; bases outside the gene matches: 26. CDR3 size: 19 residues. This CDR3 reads CASSSQPPPSSGPRGTQYF. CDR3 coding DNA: TGCGCCAGCAGCTCACAACCTCCCCCCTCTAGCGGCCCACGGGGGACGCAGTATTTT.

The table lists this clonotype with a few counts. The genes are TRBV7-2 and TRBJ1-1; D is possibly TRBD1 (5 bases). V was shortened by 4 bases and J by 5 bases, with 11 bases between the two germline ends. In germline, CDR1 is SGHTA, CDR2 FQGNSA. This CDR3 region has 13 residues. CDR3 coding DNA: TGTGCCAGCAGCTCCGAGGGGTGGACTGAAGCTTTCTTT. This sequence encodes CASSSEGWTEAFF.

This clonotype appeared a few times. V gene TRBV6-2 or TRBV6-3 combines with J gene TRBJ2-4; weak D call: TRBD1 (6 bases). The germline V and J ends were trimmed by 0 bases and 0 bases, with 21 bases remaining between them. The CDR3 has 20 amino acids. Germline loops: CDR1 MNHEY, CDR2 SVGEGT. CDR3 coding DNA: TGTGCCAGCAGTTACTCGGGGGCAGCCGGCCGCCTTCGAGCCAAAAACATTCAGTACTTC. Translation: CASSYSGAAGRLRAKNIQYF.

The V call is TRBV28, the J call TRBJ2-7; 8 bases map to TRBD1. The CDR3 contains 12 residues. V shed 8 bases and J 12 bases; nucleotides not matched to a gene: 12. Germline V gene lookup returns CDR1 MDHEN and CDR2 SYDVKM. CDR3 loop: CASQTGQGRRYF. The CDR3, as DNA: TGTGCCAGCCAAACAGGACAGGGAAGACGGTACTTC.

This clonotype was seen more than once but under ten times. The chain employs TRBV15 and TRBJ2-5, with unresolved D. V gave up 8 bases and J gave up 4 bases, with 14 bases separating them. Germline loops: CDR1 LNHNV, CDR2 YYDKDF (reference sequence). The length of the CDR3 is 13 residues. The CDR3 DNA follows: TGTGCCACCTCTTGGTCGCCCGGAGAGACCCAGTACTTC. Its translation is CATSWSPGETQYF. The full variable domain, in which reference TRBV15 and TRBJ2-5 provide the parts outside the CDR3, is DAMVIQNPRYQVTQFGKPVTLSCSQTLNHNVMYWYQQKSSQAPKLLFHYYDKDFNNEADTPDNFQSRRPNTSFCFLDIRSPGLGDTAMYLCATSWSPGETQYFGPGTRLLVL.

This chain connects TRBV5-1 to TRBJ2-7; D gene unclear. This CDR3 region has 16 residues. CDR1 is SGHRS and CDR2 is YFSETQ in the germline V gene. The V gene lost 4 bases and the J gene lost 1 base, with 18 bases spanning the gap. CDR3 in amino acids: CASSPDRTGSSYEQYF. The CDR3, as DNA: TGCGCCAGCAGCCCAGACCGGACGGGCTCTTCCTACGAGCAGTACTTC. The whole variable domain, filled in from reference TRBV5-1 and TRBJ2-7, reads KAGVTQTPRYLIKTRGQQVTLSCSPISGHRSVSWYQQTPGQGLQFLFEYFSETQRNKGNFPGRFSGRQFSNSRSEMNVSTLELGDSALYLCASSPDRTGSSYEQYFGPGTRLTVT.

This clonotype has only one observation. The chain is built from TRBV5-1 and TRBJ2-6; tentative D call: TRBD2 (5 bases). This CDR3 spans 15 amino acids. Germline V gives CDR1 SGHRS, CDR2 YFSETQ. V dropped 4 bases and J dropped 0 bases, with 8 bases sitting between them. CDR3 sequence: CASSATSSGANVLTF. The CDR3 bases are TGCGCCAGCAGCGCTACTAGCTCTGGGGCCAACGTCCTGACTTTC.